This TCR beta chain derives from a study of T cell repertoires in aging, cancer and after chemotherapy. Points from the study as a whole: Age-matched healthy donors had significantly more diverse, less clonal blood TCR repertoires than untreated cancer patients. Immunological memory after chemotherapy cannot be judged from the repertoire data.

The junction had 14 bases not matched to a gene; V was cut back by 10 bases and J by 6 bases. This CDR3 comprises 14 residues. Germline CDR1 is MNHEY and CDR2 is SVGAGI. To note about this clonotype: Its antigen is undetermined.

TCR beta rearrangements were amplified from peripheral blood genomic DNA. Rearranged V-D-J TRB sequences were amplified with a mixed TRB-A/B primer pool. One entry per CDR3 protein, called by TCRdb with MiXCR from the multiplex PCR reads. The sample includes roughly 3,100 distinct CDR3 sequences, less than 25% seen only once; the top ten take 50% to 60%. The chain uses TRBV6-5 and TRBJ2-7; 8 bases match TRBD2. Sequenced material: blood. This clonotype was sampled from a human donor with a solid tumor. Written as DNA, the CDR3 is TGTGCCACCTCCAGGACTAGCCAGACGGCCGAGCAGTACTTC. The encoded protein is CATSRTSQTAEQYF.